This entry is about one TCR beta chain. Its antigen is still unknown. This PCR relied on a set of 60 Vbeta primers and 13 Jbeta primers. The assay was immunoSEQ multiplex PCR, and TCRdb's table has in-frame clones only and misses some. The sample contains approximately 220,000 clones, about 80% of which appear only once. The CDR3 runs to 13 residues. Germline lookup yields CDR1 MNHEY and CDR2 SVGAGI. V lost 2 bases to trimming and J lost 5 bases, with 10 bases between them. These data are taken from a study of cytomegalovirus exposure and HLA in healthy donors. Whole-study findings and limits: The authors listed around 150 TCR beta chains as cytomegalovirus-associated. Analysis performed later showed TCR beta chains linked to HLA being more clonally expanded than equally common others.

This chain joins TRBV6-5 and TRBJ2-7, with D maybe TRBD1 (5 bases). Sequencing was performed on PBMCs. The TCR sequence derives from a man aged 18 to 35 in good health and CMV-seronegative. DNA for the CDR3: TGTGCCAGCAGTTACGGGCAGGGCAACGAGCAGTACTTC. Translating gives CASSYGQGNEQYF.